Listed below are T cell receptor beta chains from one sample, sequenced in a study of breast tumors, draining lymph nodes, adjacent tissues. One entry per CDR3 protein, called by TCRdb with MiXCR from the multiplex PCR reads. The sample contains 45,000 to 60,000 distinct CDR3 sequences, under 25% of which appear only once. The sequenced sample was breast tumor tissue. These receptors were collected from a female donor with breast cancer. Some clones in this sample may be carry-over from other donors' samples. Both conserved end residues are part of each CDR3. D genes are given only for firm matches. Size is stated for part of the rows, as once, few or many counts, or as a class when the clone is expanded.

TRBD1	TRBV20-1	TRBJ1-5	medium-sized	CSAETGDQPQHF	TGCAGTGCAGAGACAGGGGATCAGCCCCAGCATTTT
-	TRBV24-1	TRBJ2-2	many	CATSDPRNTGELFF	TGTGCCACCAGTGACCCCAGGAACACCGGGGAGCTGTTTTTT
TRBD2	TRBV14	TRBJ2-5	-	CASSQDRAGGGMVETQYF	TGTGCCAGCAGCCAAGATCGAGCGGGAGGTGGCATGGTTGAGACCCAGTACTTC
TRBD1	TRBV10-3	TRBJ2-1	many	CAIGRGPNNEQFF	TGTGCCATCGGAAGGGGGCCTAACAATGAGCAGTTCTTC
TRBD1	TRBV3-1	TRBJ2-3	many	CASSLDRGNTQYF	TGTGCCAGCAGCCTCGACAGGGGGAATACGCAGTATTTT
-	TRBV28	TRBJ2-5	-	CASSPITDYQETQYF	TGTGCCAGCAGTCCAATAACGGATTACCAGGAGACCCAGTACTTC
-	TRBV18	TRBJ1-4	-	CASSPGIDVELFF	TGTGCCAGCTCACCAGGGATTGATGTTGAACTGTTTTTT
-	TRBV27	TRBJ1-6	large	CASSLFWGGNSPLHF	TGTGCCAGCAGTTTATTTTGGGGGGGGAATTCACCCCTCCACTTT
-	TRBV12-3/TRBV12-4	TRBJ1-5	many	CASTIDTSNQPQHF	TGTGCCAGCACTATCGACACTAGCAATCAGCCCCAGCATTTT
TRBD1	TRBV7-9	TRBJ2-7	many	CASSQGGQTGQYF	TGTGCCAGCAGTCAAGGGGGACAGACCGGGCAGTACTTC
-	TRBV27	TRBJ2-1	many	CASSPGLTYNEQFF	TGTGCCAGCAGCCCCGGACTAACGTACAATGAGCAGTTCTTC
TRBD1	TRBV19	TRBJ1-2	many	CASSGRQGEWYGYTF	TGTGCCAGTAGTGGTCGACAGGGGGAGTGGTATGGCTACACCTTC
-	TRBV6-5	TRBJ2-1	many	CASSYSWGTGEQFF	TGTGCCAGCAGTTACTCGTGGGGGACTGGGGAGCAGTTCTTC
-	TRBV30	TRBJ2-1	many	CAYTPNSYNEQFF	TGTGCCTATACCCCTAACTCCTACAATGAGCAGTTCTTC
TRBD1	TRBV7-9	TRBJ2-7	many	CASTPPGTGGYEQYF	TGTGCCAGCACCCCCCCCGGGACAGGGGGATACGAGCAGTACTTC
TRBD1	TRBV7-2	TRBJ1-2	many	CASSFPPGTGTYGYTF	TGTGCCAGCAGCTTCCCCCCCGGGACAGGGACCTATGGCTACACCTTC
-	TRBV28	TRBJ1-3	-	CASSWDSGNTIYF	TGTGCCAGCAGTTGGGACTCTGGAAACACCATATATTTT
TRBD2	TRBV4-2	TRBJ2-7	many	CASSQGSSGGAGEQYF	TGTGCCAGCAGCCAAGGTTCTAGCGGGGGGGCAGGGGAGCAGTACTTC
-	TRBV7-8	TRBJ2-2	many	CASIPRVVNTGELFF	TGTGCCAGCATCCCAAGGGTCGTAAACACCGGGGAGCTGTTTTTT
-	TRBV5-6	TRBJ2-1	many	CASSLSGSNEQFF	TGTGCCAGCAGCCTTAGCGGTTCGAATGAGCAGTTCTTC
-	TRBV6-1	TRBJ1-2	many	CASISSVLGGGGYTF	TGTGCCAGCATATCCTCCGTGTTAGGGGGAGGGGGCTACACCTTC
-	TRBV5-1	TRBJ2-1	many	CASSQQVENEQFF	TGCGCCAGCAGCCAACAGGTCGAGAATGAGCAGTTCTTC
TRBD1	TRBV20-1	TRBJ1-2	many	CSATPGQGKLGYTF	TGCAGTGCTACCCCCGGACAGGGAAAATTGGGCTACACCTTC
TRBD1	TRBV10-2	TRBJ1-4	many	CASRGTGGVNEKLFF	TGCGCCAGCAGGGGAACAGGGGGCGTCAATGAAAAACTGTTTTTT
TRBD2	TRBV3-1	TRBJ2-7	few	CASSQVPPGLAGTYEQYF	TGTGCCAGCAGCCAAGTCCCTCCGGGACTAGCGGGAACCTACGAGCAGTACTTC
-	TRBV18	TRBJ2-5	-	CASSPGELRQETQYF	TGTGCCAGCTCACCAGGGGAACTCCGCCAAGAGACCCAGTACTTC
-	TRBV4-2	TRBJ2-7	many	CASSPLGDISEQYF	TGTGCCAGCAGCCCGCTCGGGGACATCTCCGAGCAGTACTTC